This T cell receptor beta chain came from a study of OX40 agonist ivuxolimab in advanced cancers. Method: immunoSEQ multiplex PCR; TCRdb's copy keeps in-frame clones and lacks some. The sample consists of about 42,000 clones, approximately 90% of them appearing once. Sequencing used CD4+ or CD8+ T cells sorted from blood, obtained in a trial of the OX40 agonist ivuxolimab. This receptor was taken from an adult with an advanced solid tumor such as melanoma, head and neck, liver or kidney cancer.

CDR3 DNA: TGTGCCAGCAGCTTATGGTCAGACTCCTACAATGAGCAGTTCTTC. This sequence encodes CASSLWSDSYNEQFF. This sequence joins TRBV7-2 and TRBJ2-1, with unresolved D. Germline CDR1 is SGHTA and CDR2 is FQGNSA. V was clipped by 2 bases and J by 0 bases, with 8 bases between them. The CDR3 consists of 15 residues.